This is a list of T cell receptor beta chains from one sample in a study of blood T cells in healthy people across ages. TCRdb reprocessed the 5' RACE reads with MiXCR, giving one entry per CDR3 protein. This sample has roughly 700,000 distinct CDR3 sequences, with about 52% found just once. Sequenced sample: blood. The source is an older woman in good health. Both conserved end residues are trimmed from each CDR3. The D gene is left open where the match is weak.

SVVPDSYSSYNEQF | TRBJ2-1 | NA | TRBV29-1
ASSWTGVRGSAKNIQY | NA | TRBD1 | TRBV12-3/TRBV12-4
ASSFELANVLT | TRBJ2-6 | NA | TRBV7-6
ASSEALRGGGYT | TRBJ1-2 | NA | TRBV2
ATSRGAGVFPVDEQY | TRBJ2-7 | TRBD2 | TRBV15
SARRGDTEAF | TRBJ1-1 | NA | TRBV20-1
ASSGSASSYVQY | TRBJ2-7 | NA | TRBV28
ASSLNGLTEAF | TRBJ1-1 | NA | TRBV7-8
ATSDFTISNNEQF | TRBJ2-1 | NA | TRBV24-1
ASSQGALSGANVLT | TRBJ2-6 | NA | TRBV3-1
ASSLSIQGEQF | TRBJ2-1 | NA | TRBV11-1
ASSLVQKGDTQY | TRBJ2-3 | NA | TRBV11-2
ASSINGGTYSYEQY | TRBJ2-7 | NA | TRBV27
AISESEPGLADYNEQF | TRBJ2-1 | TRBD2 | TRBV10-3
ASSKQLAGRTYEQY | TRBJ2-7 | TRBD2 | TRBV5-1
ASSFLRVTDTQY | TRBJ2-3 | NA | TRBV28
ASSSTGGWGNEQY | TRBJ2-7 | TRBD1 | TRBV28
SANTGTGDQPQH | TRBJ1-5 | NA | TRBV20-1
SARDPLAGDYEQY | TRBJ2-7 | TRBD2 | TRBV20-1
SARDLQGSHTEAF | TRBJ1-1 | NA | TRBV20-1
ASRTGGNTEAF | TRBJ1-1 | NA | TRBV12-3/TRBV12-4
ASSKTGRNEQF | TRBJ2-1 | NA | TRBV6-4